This TCR beta chain stems from a study of blood T cell repertoires in COVID-19. Background on the study: Researchers got acute and convalescent COVID-19 samples from the United States, Italy and Spain. In each case, the material was cDNA or gDNA derived from T cells, B-cell-depleted T cells, or PBMCs.

Under the authors' procedure: Reference gene primer amplification in the assay estimated nucleated cell counts. Sequencing used immunoSEQ multiplex PCR; TCRdb keeps in-frame clones, though not all of them. The V and J calls and clone size were taken over from that table, and D and trimming were inferred from the DNA. The sample includes about 72,000 clones, 65% to 90% of them seen just once. V lost 6 bases to trimming and J lost 5 bases, with 14 bases between them. CDR1 and CDR2 (germline): MNHEY, SMNVEV (reference sequence). The CDR3 has 14 amino acids. Sequencing used peripheral blood. The sequence was collected from a man between 65 and 85 years old with active or convalescent COVID-19. V and J are TRBV27 and TRBJ1-5; D uncertain. The CDR3 coding sequence is TGTGCCAGCAGCCTCCGGGAAACGGATCAGCCCCAGCATTTT. Translated: CASSLRETDQPQHF.